This entry lists 23 T cell receptor beta chains sequenced from one sample in a study of technical replicates of blood from several donors. Clones were sequenced by immunoSEQ multiplex PCR, and TCRdb holds only the in-frame ones, with some missing. Here the sample spans 90,000 to 100,000 clones, about 95% being singletons. Source material: T cells isolated from PBMCs. The receptors derive from a human donor in good health.

The V and J genes are TRBV27 and TRBJ2-1; the match to TRBD1 covers 7 bases. The CDR3 has 14 residues. V dropped 5 bases and J dropped 6; count of bases not matched to a gene: 7. CDR1 and CDR2 from the germline V gene are MNHEY and SMNVEV (reference sequence). Here the CDR3 DNA reads TGTGCCAGCAGTGACCAGACAGGGCTCAATGAGCAGTTCTTC. The encoded protein is CASSDQTGLNEQFF.

J is TRBJ2-3 and V is TRBV29-1; D is ambiguous. There are 15 residues in the CDR3. Germline-derived CDR1 and CDR2 are SQVTM and ANQGSEA. V was trimmed by 3 bases and J by 4 bases, leaving 17 bases between them. CDR3 DNA sequence: TGCAGCGTTGAGGGCCATATATCCCCCTCAGATACGCAGTATTTT. This codes for CSVEGHISPSDTQYF.

The rearrangement uses TRBV19 and TRBJ1-4, with no clear D. The CDR3 extends over 15 amino acids. Between the trimmed V and J ends, which lost 9 bases and 0 bases, there was a span of 14 bases. Germline V gives CDR1 LNHDA, CDR2 SQIVND (reference sequence). CDR3 loop: CASHLHSATNEKLFF. CDR3 in DNA: TGTGCCAGCCACCTCCACAGTGCAACTAATGAAAAACTGTTTTTT.

The chain carries TRBV5-1 and TRBJ2-3; D remains unclear. V lost 0 bases, J lost 2 bases, and 7 bases lay in between. CDR3 length: 14 residues. Germline-derived CDR1 and CDR2 are SGHRS and YFSETQ. The CDR3 region has the DNA TGCGCCAGCAGCTTGGAAGCGAACACAGATACGCAGTATTTT. Translating gives CASSLEANTDTQYF. The full variable domain, with the rest looked up from reference TRBV5-1 and TRBJ2-3, is KAGVTQTPRYLIKTRGQQVTLSCSPISGHRSVSWYQQTPGQGLQFLFEYFSETQRNKGNFPGRFSGRQFSNSRSEMNVSTLELGDSALYLCASSLEANTDTQYFGPGTRLTVL.

This clone was detected only a few times. The V gene is TRBV1, the J gene TRBJ2-7; the listed D gene, TRBD1, was not tested against the DNA. TRBV1 is flagged as a pseudogene. This CDR3 is 11 amino acids long. This CDR3 reads CTSSQGTAKSF. The CDR3 coding sequence is TGCACCAGCAGCCAAGGGACAGCGAAGTCCTTC.

This clone has a handful of counts. This sequence joins TRBV5-1 and TRBJ1-1; D might be TRBD1 (5 bases). V lost 5 bases to trimming and J lost 4 bases, with 12 bases between them. Germline V gene sequence: CDR1 SGHRS, CDR2 YFSETQ. The CDR3 is made up of 13 amino acids. CDR3 sequence: CASRTGGSTEAFF. The DNA for the CDR3 is TGCGCCAGCAGGACGGGGGGTAGCACTGAAGCTTTCTTT.

The chain combines TRBV19 with TRBJ2-2, with a possible D match to TRBD2 (6 bases). Germline CDR1 reads LNHDA; CDR2 reads SQIVND (reference sequence). This CDR3 is built from 15 residues. Trimming cost V 5 bases and J 3 bases, with 13 bases left between them. CDR3 bases: TGTGCCAGTAGTGGAGTGGAGGGCTACACCGGGGAGCTGTTTTTT. It translates to CASSGVEGYTGELFF.

V gene TRBV9 combines with J gene TRBJ2-7, with 9 bases lining up with TRBD1. This CDR3 has 14 residues. The junction had 3 bases not matched to a gene; V was cut back by 3 bases and J by 2 bases. Germline V CDR1 and CDR2: SGDLS, YYNGEE. CDR3 DNA: TGTGCCAGCAGCGCGGGACAGGGAACCTACGAGCAGTACTTC. Residues: CASSAGQGTYEQYF.

The V and J genes are TRBV11-2 and TRBJ2-7; the D gene is possibly TRBD1 (5 bases). Trimming removed 1 base at V and 9 bases at J, with 16 bases between. Germline CDR1 reads SGHAT; CDR2 reads FQNNGV. This CDR3 is 14 amino acids long. CDR3 sequence (DNA): TGTGCCAGCAGCTTAGCGGGCAGGGAAAATGTGCAGTACTTC. This codes for CASSLAGRENVQYF.

The chain combines TRBV15 with TRBJ1-1, with unresolved D. V lost 3 bases to trimming and J lost 1 base, with 6 bases between them. The V gene's germline CDR1 is LNHNV and CDR2 YYDKDF (reference sequence). This CDR3 contains 13 residues. CDR3 nucleotide sequence: TGTGCCACCAGCAGGGCAGGGAACACTGAAGCTTTCTTT. Its protein is CATSRAGNTEAFF.

The chain employs TRBV27 and TRBJ2-7; possibly TRBD1 for D (6 bases). Trimming stripped 4 bases from V and 2 bases from J, with 12 bases between. This CDR3 has 14 residues. Germline lookup yields CDR1 MNHEY and CDR2 SMNVEV (reference sequence). The CDR3 DNA sequence: TGTGCCAGCAGTTACGGGACAACCGCCTACGAGCAGTACTTC. Translation gives CASSYGTTAYEQYF.

V and J are TRBV29-1 and TRBJ2-1; a weak D match, TRBD1 (6 bases). The CDR3 is 13 residues long. CDR1 and CDR2 (germline): SQVTM, ANQGSEA. The V end lost 5 bases, the J end lost 2 bases, and 10 bases lay between the germline ends. CDR3 bases: TGCAGCGTTTCAAGGACAGCCTACAATGAGCAGTTCTTC. Translated: CSVSRTAYNEQFF.

This rearrangement joins TRBV28 to TRBJ2-5, with D tentatively TRBD2 (5 bases). V was cut by 4 bases and J by 1 base, with 13 bases left in between. This CDR3 has 15 residues. Germline CDR1 reads MDHEN; CDR2 reads SYDVKM. The CDR3 nucleotides read TGTGCCAGCAGTTCCTTTCTAGCAGGCCAAGAGACCCAGTACTTC. It encodes CASSSFLAGQETQYF. The complete variable domain, with remaining parts taken from reference TRBV28 and TRBJ2-5, reads DVKVTQSSRYLVKRTGEKVFLECVQDMDHENMFWYRQDPGLGLRLIYFSYDVKMKEKGDIPEGYSVSREKKERFSLILESASTNQTSMYLCASSSFLAGQETQYFGPGTRLLVL.

This chain links TRBV5-1 with TRBJ1-2; D is possibly TRBD1 (6 bases). Germline V gene lookup returns CDR1 SGHRS and CDR2 YFSETQ. The CDR3 runs to 15 residues. V was cut by 0 bases and J by 4 bases, with 13 bases left in between. This CDR3 is CASSLVEGHIYGYTF. CDR3 nucleotide sequence: TGCGCCAGCAGCTTGGTAGAGGGACATATCTATGGCTACACCTTC. Full variable domain (remainder filled in from reference TRBV5-1 and TRBJ1-2): KAGVTQTPRYLIKTRGQQVTLSCSPISGHRSVSWYQQTPGQGLQFLFEYFSETQRNKGNFPGRFSGRQFSNSRSEMNVSTLELGDSALYLCASSLVEGHIYGYTFGSGTRLTVV.

The rearrangement links TRBV2 to TRBJ2-6; no clear D gene. Germline loops: CDR1 SNHLY, CDR2 FYNNEI. With 7 bases removed from V and 0 bases from J, the gap between germline ends came to 4 bases. The CDR3 length is 13 residues. The CDR3 spells CASTSSGANVLTF. The CDR3 DNA reads TGTGCCAGCACTAGCTCTGGGGCCAACGTCCTGACTTTC.

CDR3 in amino acids: CASSLAGNYNEQFF. The CDR3 coding sequence is TGTGCCAGTAGTTTAGCGGGGAACTACAATGAGCAGTTCTTC. The chain has TRBV19 and TRBJ2-1; TRBD2 matches 8 bases. CDR1 LNHDA and CDR2 SQIVND come from the germline V gene (reference sequence). The junction had 3 bases not matched to a gene; V was cut back by 5 bases and J by 3 bases. The length of the CDR3 is 14 residues. Full variable domain (outside the CDR3, taken from reference TRBV19 and TRBJ2-1): DGGITQSPKYLFRKEGQNVTLSCEQNLNHDAMYWYRQDPGQGLRLIYYSQIVNDFQKGDIAEGYSVSREKKESFPLTVTSAQKNPTAFYLCASSLAGNYNEQFFGPGTRLTVL.

In this sample, this clone turned up once. The chain recombines TRBV2 with TRBJ2-7; D possibly corresponds to TRBD2 (6 bases). The CDR3 is made up of 14 amino acids. V lost 4 bases and J 6 bases, leaving 16 bases between the germline ends. The germline gives CDR1 SNHLY, CDR2 FYNNEI. The DNA of the CDR3 is TGTGCCAGCAGTGCCCCGACGGAGGGTCGCGAGCAGTACTTC. Translating gives CASSAPTEGREQYF.

V usage is TRBV10-2 and J usage is TRBJ1-5; the D gene is possibly TRBD1 (5 bases). The CDR3 is 16 residues long. Germline values: CDR1 WSHSY, CDR2 SAAADI. The ends were cut back, 0 bases at V and 6 bases at J, with 15 bases in the middle. This chain's CDR3 is CASSESVWGGTQPQHF. The CDR3 coding sequence is TGCGCCAGCAGTGAGTCGGTGTGGGGGGGGACTCAGCCCCAGCATTTT.

J is TRBJ1-4 and V is TRBV6-6; TRBD1 aligns across 7 bases. V dropped 2 bases and J dropped 1; count of bases not matched to a gene: 1. Germline V gene sequence: CDR1 MNHNY, CDR2 SVGAGI (reference sequence). The CDR3 runs 15 residues. As DNA, the CDR3 is TGTGCCAGCAGTTACCCAGGGGGAACTAATGAAAAACTGTTTTTT. This translates into CASSYPGGTNEKLFF.

The rearrangement links TRBV21-1 to TRBJ2-7; TRBD1 was called by the table and not checked on the DNA. TRBV21-1 is a pseudogene. The CDR3 has 14 residues. CDR3 protein: CASTQTGDSYEQYF. As DNA, the CDR3 is TGTGCCAGCACCCAGACGGGGGACAGCTACGAGCAGTACTTC.

This chain connects TRBV28 to TRBJ2-2; D not resolved. The CDR3 spans 16 residues. The germline gives CDR1 MDHEN, CDR2 SYDVKM. V lost 2 bases and J lost 0, with 10 bases in between. In DNA form, the CDR3 reads TGTGCCAGCAGTTTAAGACATCCCGCGAACACCGGGGAGCTGTTTTTT. Translated, it gives CASSLRHPANTGELFF.

V usage is TRBV29-1 and J usage is TRBJ2-5, with 7 positions matching TRBD2. V was pared by 7 bases and J by 5 bases, with 4 bases of the junction left unmatched. CDR1 is SQVTM and CDR2 is ANQGSEA in the germline V gene. There are 11 residues in the CDR3. Here the CDR3 DNA reads TGCAGCGGCGGGAGCATGGAGACCCAGTACTTC. It is translated as CSGGSMETQYF.

The chain couples TRBV19 to TRBJ1-5, with a possible D match to TRBD1 (6 bases). The CDR3 is 15 amino acids. The germline V and J ends were trimmed by 5 bases and 3 bases, with 14 bases remaining between them. Looked up from germline, CDR1 is LNHDA and CDR2 is SQIVND (reference sequence). The CDR3, as DNA: TGTGCCAGTAGTCGGGACAACTACTCCAATCAGCCCCAGCATTTT. Its translation is CASSRDNYSNQPQHF.